These 5 T cell receptor beta chains came from one sample sequenced in a study of early T cells in non-severe SARS-CoV-2 infection. TCRdb passed the 5' RACE reads through MiXCR, listing each CDR3 protein once. The table shows just over 95,000 distinct CDR3 sequences, with 8% to 13% occurring only once. The sample consisted of whole blood, taken at baseline. These receptors were obtained from an adult who was a healthcare worker with PCR-confirmed SARS-CoV-2 infection or an uninfected control (not recorded which).

The V gene is TRBV2, the J gene TRBJ1-5; the D gene is possibly TRBD1 (5 bases). The CDR3 is 13 amino acids. Trimming removed 4 bases from V and 3 bases from J, with 7 bases in between. CDR1 and CDR2 (germline): SNHLY, FYNNEI. CDR3 sequence (DNA): TGTGCCAGCAGTGGACAGCTCAATCAGCCCCAGCATTTT. Translating gives CASSGQLNQPQHF.

In this sample, this clonotype turned up many times. This chain links TRBV12-3 or TRBV12-4 with TRBJ2-7; possibly TRBD1 or TRBD2 for D (5 bases each). V lost 5 bases and J lost 4, with 15 bases in between. The CDR3 is 14 amino acids. The CDR3 here is CASSPQGWGYEQYF. The CDR3 DNA reads as TGTGCCAGCAGTCCTCAAGGGTGGGGGTACGAGCAGTACTTC.

V gene TRBV7-9 combines with J gene TRBJ2-1; the D call may be TRBD1 or TRBD2 (5 bases each). The CDR3 has 17 residues. The V gene's germline CDR1 is SEHNR and CDR2 FQNEAQ (reference sequence). V lost 1 base and J 4 bases, leaving 17 bases between the germline ends. The CDR3 is CASSLGRGARFYNEQFF. The CDR3 DNA reads TGTGCCAGCAGCTTAGGACGAGGGGCTCGCTTTTACAATGAGCAGTTCTTC.

This clonotype was recorded a few times. The V call is TRBV11-2, the J call TRBJ2-1; no reliable D call. Trimming removed 5 bases from V and 2 bases from J, with 10 bases in between. Germline CDR1 reads SGHAT; CDR2 reads FQNNGV. The CDR3 has 14 residues. CDR3 amino acids: CASSVGFAYNEQFF. The CDR3 DNA sequence: TGTGCCAGCAGCGTGGGGTTCGCCTACAATGAGCAGTTCTTC.

This chain links TRBV25-1 with TRBJ1-6; D might be TRBD1 (5 bases). This CDR3 region has 14 residues. V lost 6 bases to trimming and J lost 7 bases, with 13 bases between them. Germline-derived CDR1 and CDR2 are MGHDK and SYGVNS. Here the CDR3 DNA reads TGTGCCAGCAGCGCCAGAGACAGAAATTCACCCCTCCACTTT. This encodes CASSARDRNSPLHF.